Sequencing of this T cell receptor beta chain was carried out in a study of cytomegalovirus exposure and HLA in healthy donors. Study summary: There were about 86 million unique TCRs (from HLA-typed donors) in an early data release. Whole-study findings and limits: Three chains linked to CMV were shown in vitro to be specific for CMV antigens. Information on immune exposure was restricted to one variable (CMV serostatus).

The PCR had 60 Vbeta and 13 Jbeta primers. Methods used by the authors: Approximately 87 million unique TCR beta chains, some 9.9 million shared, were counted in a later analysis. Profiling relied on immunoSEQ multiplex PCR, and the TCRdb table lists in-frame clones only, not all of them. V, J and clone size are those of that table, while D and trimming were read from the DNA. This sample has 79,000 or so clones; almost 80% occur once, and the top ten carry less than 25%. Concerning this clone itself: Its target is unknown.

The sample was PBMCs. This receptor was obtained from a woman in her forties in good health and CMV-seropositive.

CDR3 in amino acids: CASSLNRGRSETQYF. DNA for the CDR3: TGCGCCAGCAGCTTAAACAGGGGGCGCTCGGAGACCCAGTACTTC. The J gene is TRBJ2-5, the V gene TRBV5-1, with TRBD1 identical over 9 bases. The J segment lost 5 bases and the V segment lost 2 bases, leaving 7 bases of the junction unmatched. Germline CDR1 reads SGHRS; CDR2 reads YFSETQ. The CDR3 is made up of 15 amino acids. Variable domain in full (rest from reference TRBV5-1 and TRBJ2-5): KAGVTQTPRYLIKTRGQQVTLSCSPISGHRSVSWYQQTPGQGLQFLFEYFSETQRNKGNFPGRFSGRQFSNSRSEMNVSTLELGDSALYLCASSLNRGRSETQYFGPGTRLLVL.